This TCR beta chain is from a study of cytomegalovirus exposure and HLA in healthy donors. Overall study: Later analysis reported that the roughly 120 validation repertoires shared the platform of the roughly 700 first-cohort repertoires.

Sequencing was performed with immunoSEQ multiplex PCR; in TCRdb, only in-frame clones are kept and a portion is missing. The table shows over 150,000 clones, with nearly 90% occurring only once. Study findings and constraints: TCR clusters originating in the first cohort tended to co-occur in the 120 validation repertoires, according to a later analysis.

V lost 9 bases, J lost 4 bases, and 14 bases stayed unmatched. Germline-derived CDR1 and CDR2 are SGHAT and FQNNGV. The CDR3 runs 15 residues. As for this clone: The antigen is not known.

These donors were members of the roughly 110-subject validation cohort, a group separate from the approximately 670-subject first cohort. Sequenced input: PBMCs. The sequence derives from a man aged 18-30 years in good health and CMV-seropositive. The J gene is TRBJ2-5, the V gene TRBV11-2, with TRBD1 identical over 7 bases. CDR3 nucleotide sequence: TGTGCCAGTCGTAAGACAGGGACCGCGCGAGAGACCCAGTACTTC. Protein product: CASRKTGTARETQYF.